This TCR beta chain was captured in a study of T-cell memory formation after mild COVID-19. Study observations and caveats: Among clones contracting day 15 to 85, CD4/CD8 was balanced, whereas later expanders leaned CD4+. Confirmation was lacking for SARS-CoV-2 specificity of second-wave clones that peaked on day 37.

In the case of this clonotype: The antigen is not known.

Via MiXCR, TCRdb re-called the 5' RACE reads, giving one row per CDR3 protein. This sample has approximately 100,000 distinct CDR3 sequences, with around a quarter found just once. The germline CDR1 and CDR2 sequences are SEHNR and FQNEAQ (reference sequence). Losses at the gene ends were 5 bases for V and 5 bases for J; bases not matched to a gene: 4. The CDR3 has 13 amino acids. The J gene is TRBJ2-3, the V gene TRBV7-9; 7 bases align to TRBD1. Material: PBMCs or a T cell subset sorted from them (not recorded which). The clonotype was recovered from a man aged 18-30 years who had mild COVID-19 (a few samples of this study predate the infection). Cell type and time point are not known. The CDR3 nucleotides read TGTGCCAGCAGCGCCCGGGACAGAGATACGCAGTATTTT. As protein: CASSARDRDTQYF. Based on the CDR3 plus reference TRBV7-9 and TRBJ2-3, the full variable domain is DTGVSQNPRHKITKRGQNVTFRCDPISEHNRLYWYRQTLGQGPEFLTYFQNEAQLEKSRLLSDRFSAERPKGSFSTLEIQRTEQGDSAMYLCASSARDRDTQYFGPGTRLTVL.